This is a list of T cell receptor beta chains from one sample in a study of blood T cell repertoires in COVID-19. Assay: immunoSEQ multiplex PCR; the TCRdb copy retains only in-frame clones and omits some. The sample shows about 350,000 clones, about nine tenths of them seen only once. The specimen sequenced was PBMCs or T cells enriched from blood (not recorded which). The receptor set was obtained from a woman aged 25-40 years who had been exposed to COVID-19. CDR3s include the opening cysteine and the closing phenylalanine or tryptophan. A D gene is named only where the DNA matches it firmly. Size values are once, few and many counts, or a class for expanded clones, and some rows have none.

abundance	j_gene	v_gene	d_gene	CDR3nt	CDR3aa
-	TRBJ2-5	TRBV2	TRBD2	TGTGCCAGCACCCCCACTAGCGGGAGCGAAAGAGAGACCCAGTACTTC	CASTPTSGSERETQYF
-	TRBJ1-1	TRBV7-3	-	TGTGCCAGCAGCTTAAATACAAACACTGAAGCTTTCTTT	CASSLNTNTEAFF
-	TRBJ1-1	TRBV20-1	-	TGCAGTGCTAGTGTTACGGGCAGGGTGACTGAAGCTTTCTTT	CSASVTGRVTEAFF
-	TRBJ2-2	TRBV3-1/TRBV3-2	-	TGTGCCAGCAGCCAAGGGCCCGGGGAGCTGTTTTTT	CASSQGPGELFF
-	TRBJ2-2	TRBV13	-	TGTGCCAGTGAGGGAGCGGCTCTAAGGGCCGGGGAGCTGTTTTTT	CASEGAALRAGELFF
-	TRBJ2-7	TRBV5-8	TRBD2	TGTGCCAGCGGGGCGGGAGGGCCGGGCGAGCAGTACTTC	CASGAGGPGEQYF
-	TRBJ2-2	TRBV7-3	-	TGTGCCAGCAGCTACCAGGCGGGCGCGTGGGAGCTGTTTTTT	CASSYQAGAWELFF
-	TRBJ1-1	TRBV4-2	TRBD1	TGTGCCAGCAGCCGGGGACAGGGAGGGGCAAGCACTGAAGCTTTCTTT	CASSRGQGGASTEAFF
-	TRBJ1-2	TRBV4-1	-	TGCGCCAGCAGCCTAGACCACAGGGATGGCTATGGCTACACCTTC	CASSLDHRDGYGYTF
-	TRBJ1-6	TRBV7-8	-	TGTGCCAGCAGCTTAAGAGGAGGGGATAATTCACCCCTCCACTTT	CASSLRGGDNSPLHF
-	TRBJ1-2	TRBV2	TRBD1	TGTGCCAGCAGTGAATCAACCGGGACAGGGGGCAGGGAATATGGCTACACCTTC	CASSESTGTGGREYGYTF
-	TRBJ2-7	TRBV5-6	TRBD2	TGTGCCAGCGGTCGGACTAGCAGTTACTACGAGCAGTACTTC	CASGRTSSYYEQYF
-	TRBJ1-5	TRBV6-1	-	TGTGCCAGCAGTGAAGCGCTTCGGAGTTATAGCAATCAGCCCCAGCATTTT	CASSEALRSYSNQPQHF
-	TRBJ1-1	TRBV2	TRBD1	TGTGCCAGCAGCGGGACAGGGGGCGAAGCTTTCTTT	CASSGTGGEAFF
-	TRBJ2-1	TRBV3-1/TRBV3-2	-	TGTGCCAGCAGCCAAGATCCTAACCCGGGCTCCTACAATGAGCAGTTCTTC	CASSQDPNPGSYNEQFF
once	TRBJ2-7	TRBV28	-	TGTGCCAGCAGTTCCTGGACAGAATCCTACGAGCAGTACTTC	CASSSWTESYEQYF
-	TRBJ1-2	TRBV27	TRBD1	TGTGCCAGCAGTGCCCAGGGGGCGGTCTCGTTTGGCTACACCTTC	CASSAQGAVSFGYTF
-	TRBJ2-2	TRBV30	-	TGTGCCTGGAGTAGCAGGGTGGCCGGGGAGCTGTTTTTT	CAWSSRVAGELFF
-	TRBJ1-2	TRBV27	-	TGTGCCAGCAGTCTACTCCCGGCGCAGGTTAGCTACACCTTC	CASSLLPAQVSYTF
-	TRBJ2-6	TRBV4-1	-	TGCGCCAGCAGCCAAGGGCCGGGACTCGTATCCGGGGCCAACGTCCTGACTTTC	CASSQGPGLVSGANVLTF
-	TRBJ2-7	TRBV5-6	-	TGTGCCAGCATTTCTCCGGGAGCCTCTTCCTACGAGCAGTACTTC	CASISPGASSYEQYF
-	TRBJ2-7	TRBV15	TRBD1	TGTGCCACCAGCGGCGGGGGACAGGGGAGCTACGAGCAGTACTTC	CATSGGGQGSYEQYF
-	TRBJ2-2	TRBV25-1	TRBD1	TGTGCCAGTTTTACAGGGGGCGGTAACACCGGGGAGCTGTTTTTT	CASFTGGGNTGELFF
-	TRBJ1-5	TRBV19	-	TGTGCCAGTAGTATATTGAAGGGGTGGAGCAATCAGCCCCAGCATTTT	CASSILKGWSNQPQHF
-	TRBJ1-2	TRBV3-1/TRBV3-2	TRBD1	TGTGCCAGCAGCCAAGGGGCCCGGGACAGCTATGGCTACACCTTC	CASSQGARDSYGYTF
-	TRBJ1-1	TRBV5-1	-	TGCGCCAGCAGCTTGGCGGTGAACACTGAAGCTTTCTTT	CASSLAVNTEAFF
-	TRBJ1-1	TRBV10-2	-	TGCGCCACCCAACAGGGTACGGACACTGAAGCTTTCTTT	CATQQGTDTEAFF
once	TRBJ2-1	TRBV7-3	TRBD2	TGTGCCAGCAGCCCCAGGCTAGCGGGGAGAGAAGGTGAGCAGTTCTTC	CASSPRLAGREGEQFF
few	TRBJ1-5	TRBV5-5	-	TGTGCCAGCCTAGCTTCCGATAGCAATCAGCCCCAGCATTTT	CASLASDSNQPQHF
-	TRBJ2-1	TRBV7-6	TRBD2	TGTGCCAGCAGCGCTAGGGACGGACTAGCGGGAAACAATGAGCAGTTCTTC	CASSARDGLAGNNEQFF
once	TRBJ2-5	TRBV7-9	-	TGTGCCAGCAGCTATGACAGAATCCAAGAGACCCAGTACTTC	CASSYDRIQETQYF
-	TRBJ2-7	TRBV6-2/TRBV6-3	TRBD1	TGTGCCAGCAGTTACACCCCGGGACAGGGGATTTCCTCCTACGAGCAGTACTTC	CASSYTPGQGISSYEQYF
-	TRBJ2-7	TRBV27	-	TGTGCCAGCAGTTTATCAGGGGGATCCTACGAGCAGTACTTC	CASSLSGGSYEQYF
-	TRBJ2-3	TRBV19	-	TGTGCCACGCAAGCATCGGCAGATACGCAGTATTTT	CATQASADTQYF
-	TRBJ2-3	TRBV5-5	-	TGTGCCAGCAGCTTGGGATCTAGCGCTCGCACAGATACGCAGTATTTT	CASSLGSSARTDTQYF
-	TRBJ2-5	TRBV14	TRBD1	TGTGCCAGCAGCTTAAACCGGGACAGCCAAGAGACCCAGTACTTC	CASSLNRDSQETQYF
few	TRBJ2-1	TRBV7-8	TRBD1	TGTGCCAGCAGCCAAGACGGACAGGGATCAGATGAGCAGTTCTTC	CASSQDGQGSDEQFF
-	TRBJ1-1	TRBV30	-	TGTGCCTGGATACCTCGACTTCAACGGAACACTGAAGCTTTCTTT	CAWIPRLQRNTEAFF
-	TRBJ2-3	TRBV23-1	TRBD1	TGCGCCAGCAGAAACAGGGGGCGGGCAGATACGCAGTATTTT	CASRNRGRADTQYF
-	TRBJ2-5	TRBV10-2	-	TGCGCCAGCAGTGAGTCCTCGGACTCCCGGGGGACCCAGTACTTC	CASSESSDSRGTQYF
-	TRBJ2-7	TRBV27	TRBD1	TGTGCCAGCAGTTTAACCCCGGGACAGGGGGCGTTTTTC	CASSLTPGQGAFF
-	TRBJ2-2	TRBV11-2	TRBD2	TGTGCCAGCAGGGTGACTGGGTGGGGGACTACAGAAAACACCGGGGAGCTGTTTTTT	CASRVTGWGTTENTGELFF